This T cell receptor beta chain was documented in a study of blood T cell repertoires in COVID-19. The overall study: Samples taken during acute and convalescent COVID-19 were collected in the United States, Italy and Spain. T cells, B-cell-depleted T cells, or PBMCs supplied cDNA or gDNA.

Between the trimmed V and J ends, which lost 0 bases and 2 bases, there was a span of 9 bases. CDR3 length: 14 residues. Germline V gives CDR1 SGHRS, CDR2 YFSETQ. Per the original methods: Reference gene primer amplification yielded estimated nucleated cell counts. Sequencing used immunoSEQ multiplex PCR; TCRdb keeps in-frame clones, though not all of them. From that table come the V and J calls and clone size; the DNA was used to work out D and trimming. Among fewer than 250,000 clones listed, around nine tenths were seen once. In its sample, this clone was seen once. This sequence originates from a man between 35 and 55 years old with acute or convalescent COVID-19. The sample comprised peripheral blood. J is TRBJ2-7 and V is TRBV5-1, with D hard to call. CDR3 in amino acids: CASSLELSTYEQYF. CDR3 in DNA: TGCGCCAGCAGCTTGGAGCTCTCCACCTACGAGCAGTACTTC.